This T cell receptor beta chain emerged from a study of beta chain features in type 1 diabetes listed by TCRdb under 2018. The study in broad terms: Mean age, gender distribution, total cell number and subset yield did not differ between patients and healthy donors. A total of 85 million to 140 million sorted cells were examined across all samples, and a strong correlation was observed between cell number per subset and RNA yield. In the study, recently diagnosed type 1 diabetes patients and matched healthy donors were compared on the TCRB repertoires of their sorted circulating CD4+ T cell subsets. Naive and central memory subsets were obtained from all 30 or so donors, but regulatory and stem cell-like memory subsets were isolated from only 8 patients and about eight healthy donors.

Concerning this clone itself: Its cognate antigen has yet to be identified. No much larger clonotype is one base removed from it; base qualities were not supplied.

The research as a whole found: Because cDNA rather than genomic DNA was sequenced, highly expressing activated cells could have been over-represented, although no difference in activation and CD3 levels was found between groups. In all four CD4+ subsets, TCRB CDR3 length was moderately but significantly shorter in type 1 diabetes patients. PCR might favor shorter templates, but patient and control samples were amplified and corrected together, so any skew would affect both groups equally. Because the HLA sub-analyses included only small numbers of individuals, any influence of HLA type on TCRB rearrangement was left unresolved. Naive, central memory and regulatory TCRB repertoires appeared more similar among patients than among healthy donors. Patients with type 1 diabetes made fewer insertions and deleted more nucleotides at VDJ recombination sites, implying thymic rearrangement abnormalities.

CDR1 SGHVS and CDR2 FQNEAQ are derived from the germline V gene. Inclusive of the bounding cysteine and phenylalanine, the CDR3 is 14 residues long. CDR3 DNA only is kept here, 42 bases in frame from base 1. V was cut back by 0 bases and J by 1 base, leaving a gap of 4 bases between them. From each donor, a single peripheral blood sample of 100 to 150 mL on average was drawn into heparinised tubes. A BD FACSAria II was used to sort naive, central memory, regulatory and stem cell-like memory CD4+ T cells with a panel that included CD45RO, CCR7, CD25, CD127, CD95 and CD27. A purity above 95% was achieved for all sorted populations. PBMCs were separated immediately by Lymphoprep density gradient centrifugation and were stained directly, without being cultured. So that batch effects would be minimized, each experiment stained and sorted samples in pairs, pairing one healthy donor with one patient. The entire isolated RNA was reverse transcribed using the High Capacity cDNA Reverse Transcription Kit, and thus expressed TCRB transcripts were sequenced. Naive, central memory and regulatory T cell samples underwent deep immunoSEQ sequencing, averaging about 3.57 million total reads per sample. Sorted cells were lysed in RLT buffer and RNA was extracted with DNase-treated RNeasy Micro or Mini kits, depending on cell number. Each cell subset was processed separately to prevent cross-contamination, with patient and healthy donor samples processed together. The immunoSEQ multiplex PCR was used to amplify TCRB sequences from cDNA, generating 87-bp fragments that spanned the CDR3 region. The amplicons were sequenced using the Illumina HiSeq platform. The original pipeline was this. PCR bias was computationally corrected using synthetic template baselines, reads within Hamming distance 2 were collapsed, and singletons that could not be merged were discarded. Reads were aligned against IMGT to assign V, D and J genes, CDR3 length and insertions or deletions at six rearrangement sites. Clonotype counts were normalized to sorted cell number within each subset before computing true diversity and Gini coefficients with the tcR R package. Repertoire sharing was quantified using the overlap coefficient calculated on TCRB nucleotide sequences. Out-of-frame TCRB sequences from naive cells were analyzed to stand in for the pre-selection repertoire. The clones in this table, taken by TCRdb from immuneACCESS, are in-frame only. Not every clone is retained; where verified, under half of the shortfall comes from an unresolved V gene, and the cause of the rest is unknown. The D gene and trimming were derived from the DNA, and the V and J assignments and clone size from that table. The sample table lists approximately 600,000 clones, around an eighth of them with a count of one. The ten largest clones represent 0.09% to 0.15% of the sample.

This TCR derives from a man younger than 45 with type 1 diabetes. Material for sequencing was naive CD4+ T cells from blood. The cell subset or site label here, explained by the study, means: true naive CD4+ T cells. Recombination joined TRBV7-8 with TRBJ2-4, with the D gene too uncertain to name. The CDR3 in this case is CASSLAGAKNIQYF. The base sequence is TGTGCCAGCAGCTTAGCAGGGGCCAAAAACATTCAGTACTTC.